These T cell receptor beta chains were read from a single sample in a study of OX40 agonist ivuxolimab in advanced cancers. Produced via immunoSEQ multiplex PCR; TCRdb's table is partial and in-frame only. The sample contains under 80,000 clones, roughly four fifths of which appear only once. Sequencing was performed on CD4+ or CD8+ T cells sorted from blood, taken in a trial of the OX40 agonist ivuxolimab. These TCRs come from an adult with an advanced solid tumor such as melanoma, head and neck, liver or kidney cancer. Both conserved end residues are part of each CDR3. Fields, in order: clone size, V gene, J gene, D gene, CDR3 DNA, CDR3 protein. D genes are given only for firm matches. Some rows mark clone size as missing; the rest say once, few, many or name a class of expanded clone.

>NA|TRBV2|TRBJ1-5|NA
TGTGCCAGCAGTCTAGACGGACAGAATCAGCCCCAGCATTTT
CASSLDGQNQPQHF
>NA|TRBV29-1|TRBJ2-5|NA
TGCAGCGTTGAATTCCAGGGTGAGACCCAGTACTTC
CSVEFQGETQYF
>NA|TRBV5-4|TRBJ1-4|NA
TGTGCCAGCAGCTTGGATACGGGCCCGAATGAAAAACTGTTTTTT
CASSLDTGPNEKLFF
>NA|TRBV18|TRBJ2-4|TRBD1
TGTGCCAGCTCACTTGGGACAGATCCCAAAAACATTCAGTACTTC
CASSLGTDPKNIQYF
>NA|TRBV29-1|TRBJ2-3|NA
TGCAGCGTAGGGCGGGACGGTTCAAGCACAGATACGCAGTATTTT
CSVGRDGSSTDTQYF
>NA|TRBV7-2|TRBJ2-5|NA
TGTGCCAGCAGCCCCCTACCGGGGTGGGAGACCCAGTACTTC
CASSPLPGWETQYF
>NA|TRBV14|TRBJ2-7|NA
TGTGCCAGCAGCCAAGGCTACGAGCAGTACTTC
CASSQGYEQYF
>NA|TRBV16|TRBJ2-5|NA
TGTGCCAGCAGCCAATCGTCACCGCAACGGCACCAGTACTTC
CASSQSSPQRHQYF
>NA|TRBV5-6|TRBJ1-3|NA
TGTGCCAGCAGCTTGGGACACATGTTCTCTGGAAACACCATATATTTT
CASSLGHMFSGNTIYF
>NA|TRBV6-6|TRBJ2-5|NA
TGTGCCAGCAGTTACTTCTTGGAGACCCAGTACTTC
CASSYFLETQYF
>NA|TRBV6-1|TRBJ1-4|TRBD1
TGTGCCAGCAGTGGCCCAATACAGGGGAGGAACGAAAAACTGTTTTTT
CASSGPIQGRNEKLFF
>few|TRBV7-9|TRBJ1-2|TRBD1
TGTGCCAGCAGCCCGGGACAGGGCTATGGCTACACCTTC
CASSPGQGYGYTF
>NA|TRBV5-5|TRBJ2-5|NA
TGTGCCAGCAGTTTGACCCCCTTGTACCAAGAGACCCAGTACTTC
CASSLTPLYQETQYF
>NA|TRBV7-9|TRBJ2-1|TRBD2
TGTGCCAGCAGCTTAGTGGCGGGGGGTTTAAATGAGCAGTTCTTC
CASSLVAGGLNEQFF
>once|TRBV6-1|TRBJ1-3|NA
TGTGCCAGCAGTGAAGGAGGCCACTCTGGAAACACCATATATTTT
CASSEGGHSGNTIYF
>once|TRBV28|TRBJ2-7|NA
TGTGCCAGCAGTCCATACCTTGGCGCCAGCTCCTACGAGCAGTACTTC
CASSPYLGASSYEQYF
>NA|TRBV28|TRBJ2-5|NA
TGTGCCAGCAGTTTACGAGAGACCCAGTACTTC
CASSLRETQYF
>NA|TRBV6-1|TRBJ2-7|TRBD2
TGTGCCAGCAGTGGTACACTAGCGGGGACCTCCTACGAGCAGTACTTC
CASSGTLAGTSYEQYF
>NA|TRBV5-4|TRBJ2-2|NA
TGTGCCAGCAGCCCCGGAAGGGTCTACACCGGGGAGCTGTTTTTT
CASSPGRVYTGELFF
>NA|TRBV2|TRBJ2-7|NA
TGTGCCAGCAGTGACGAGGGGGGGCCTTACGAGCAGTACTTC
CASSDEGGPYEQYF
>NA|TRBV10-1|TRBJ1-5|NA
TGCGCCAGCAGTGAGGGGGGACACTACAATCAGCCCCAGCATTTT
CASSEGGHYNQPQHF
>NA|TRBV5-1|TRBJ2-5|TRBD2
TGCGCCAGCAGGTTGGGACTAGCGGCGGAGACCCAGTACTTC
CASRLGLAAETQYF
>NA|TRBV5-1|TRBJ2-6|NA
TGCGCCAGCAGCGCTACCTCTGGGGCCAACGTCCTGACTTTC
CASSATSGANVLTF
>NA|TRBV28|TRBJ2-7|NA
TGTGCCAGCAGTTCCGAACCGTCCGGGCCCAAAACAGGCTACTACGAGCAGTACTTC
CASSSEPSGPKTGYYEQYF
>NA|TRBV7-2|TRBJ2-3|TRBD2
TGTGCCAGCAGCTTATCGGGAGGGGCAGATACGCAGTATTTT
CASSLSGGADTQYF
>NA|TRBV28|TRBJ1-1|NA
TGTGCCAGCAGTTTATCTCTAACTGAAGCTTTCTTT
CASSLSLTEAFF
>NA|TRBV27|TRBJ1-3|NA
TGTGCCAGCGGTATATCCGGCTCTGGAAACACCATATATTTT
CASGISGSGNTIYF
>NA|TRBV13|TRBJ2-7|TRBD2
TGTGCCAGCAGCTGGACTAGGAGCTCCTACGAGCAGTACTTC
CASSWTRSSYEQYF
>NA|TRBV5-5|TRBJ2-2|TRBD2
TGTGCCAGCAGCTCCTTAGCGGGGAACACCGGGGAGCTGTTTTTT
CASSSLAGNTGELFF
>NA|TRBV19|TRBJ2-1|NA
TGTGCCAGTAGTACGACAGGTGGGAATGAGCAGTTCTTC
CASSTTGGNEQFF
>NA|TRBV5-1|TRBJ2-7|NA
TGCGCCAGCAGCGGACTTGGAGGTCCGAACGATAAGGCCTACGAGCAGTACTTC
CASSGLGGPNDKAYEQYF
>NA|TRBV11-3|TRBJ2-1|NA
TGTGCCAGCAGCTCCTCTTTCTCCCATGAGCAGTTCTTC
CASSSSFSHEQFF
>NA|TRBV7-2|TRBJ2-7|NA
TGTGCCAGCAGCCCTTACTCCTACGAGCAGTACTTC
CASSPYSYEQYF
>NA|TRBV2|TRBJ2-2|TRBD2
TGTGCCAGCAGTGAATCCTTAGGGACTAGCGGGACCGAGGGGGAGCTGTTTTTT
CASSESLGTSGTEGELFF
>NA|TRBV5-1|TRBJ2-7|NA
TGCGCCAGCAGCCAAGGGACCAGCAGGGAGCAGTACTTC
CASSQGTSREQYF